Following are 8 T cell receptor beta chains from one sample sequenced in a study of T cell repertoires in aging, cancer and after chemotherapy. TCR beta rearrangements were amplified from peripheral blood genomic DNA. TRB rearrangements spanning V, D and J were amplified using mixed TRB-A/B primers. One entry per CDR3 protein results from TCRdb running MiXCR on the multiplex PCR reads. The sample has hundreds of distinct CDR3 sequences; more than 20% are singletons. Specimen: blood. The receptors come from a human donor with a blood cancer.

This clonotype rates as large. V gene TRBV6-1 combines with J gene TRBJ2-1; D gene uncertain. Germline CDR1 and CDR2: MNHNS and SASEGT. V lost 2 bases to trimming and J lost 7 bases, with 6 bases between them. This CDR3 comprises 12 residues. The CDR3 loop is CASSETWNEQFF. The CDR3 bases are TGTGCCAGCAGTGAAACTTGGAATGAGCAGTTCTTC.

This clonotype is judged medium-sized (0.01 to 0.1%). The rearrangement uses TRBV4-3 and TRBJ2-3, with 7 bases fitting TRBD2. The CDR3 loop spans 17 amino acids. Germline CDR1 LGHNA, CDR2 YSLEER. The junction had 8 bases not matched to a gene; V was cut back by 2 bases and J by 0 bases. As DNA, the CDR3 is TGCGCCAGCAGCCAATCTTACGGCGGGAGTAGCACAGATACGCAGTATTTT. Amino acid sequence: CASSQSYGGSSTDTQYF.

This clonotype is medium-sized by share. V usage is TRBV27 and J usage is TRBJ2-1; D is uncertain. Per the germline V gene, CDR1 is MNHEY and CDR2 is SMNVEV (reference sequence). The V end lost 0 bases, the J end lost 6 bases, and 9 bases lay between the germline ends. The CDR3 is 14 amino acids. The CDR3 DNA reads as TGTGCCAGCAGTTTATCCAAATGGTTCAATGAGCAGTTCTTC. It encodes CASSLSKWFNEQFF.

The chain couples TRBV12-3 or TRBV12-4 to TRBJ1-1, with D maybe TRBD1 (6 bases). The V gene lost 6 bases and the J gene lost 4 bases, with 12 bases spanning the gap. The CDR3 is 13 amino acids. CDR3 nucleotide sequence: TGTGCCAGCAGGAAGAACAGGGCCACTGAAGCTTTCTTT. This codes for CASRKNRATEAFF.

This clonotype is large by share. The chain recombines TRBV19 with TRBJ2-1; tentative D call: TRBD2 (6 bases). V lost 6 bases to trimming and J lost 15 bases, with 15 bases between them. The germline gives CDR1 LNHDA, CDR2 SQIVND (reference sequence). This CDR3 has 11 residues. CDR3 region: CASSPGPGVFF. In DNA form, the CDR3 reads TGTGCCAGTAGCCCGGGACCGGGGGTGTTCTTC.

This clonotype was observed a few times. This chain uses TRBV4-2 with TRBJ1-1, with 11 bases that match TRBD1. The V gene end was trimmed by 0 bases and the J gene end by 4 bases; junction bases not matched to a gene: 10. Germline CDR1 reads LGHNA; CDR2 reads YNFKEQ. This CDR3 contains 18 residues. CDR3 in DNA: TGTGCCAGCAGCCAAGATCGCCCTGGACAGGGGGCCTTCACTGAAGCTTTCTTT. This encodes CASSQDRPGQGAFTEAFF.

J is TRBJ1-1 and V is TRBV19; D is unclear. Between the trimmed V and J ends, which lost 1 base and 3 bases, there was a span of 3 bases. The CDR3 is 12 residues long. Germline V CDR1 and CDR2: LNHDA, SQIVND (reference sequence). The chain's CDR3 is CASSIGYTEAFF. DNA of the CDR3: TGTGCCAGTAGTATAGGATACACTGAAGCTTTCTTT.

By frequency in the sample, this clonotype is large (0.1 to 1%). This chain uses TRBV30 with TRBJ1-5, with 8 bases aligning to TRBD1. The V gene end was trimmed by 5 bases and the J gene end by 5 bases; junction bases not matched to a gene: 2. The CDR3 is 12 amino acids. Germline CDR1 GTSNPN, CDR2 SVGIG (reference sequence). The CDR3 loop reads CAWGQGDQPQHF. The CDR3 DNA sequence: TGTGCCTGGGGACAGGGCGATCAGCCCCAGCATTTT.